Shown below are 13 T cell receptor beta chains from a single sample sequenced in a study of T cell responses to AZD1222 COVID-19 vaccine. Data came from immunoSEQ multiplex PCR; TCRdb stores just in-frame clones and leaves some out. This sample has tens of thousands of clones, with more than 90% found just once. Material: peripheral blood, obtained on day 0 of AZD1222 vaccination. The receptors stem from an adult in good health.

The chain links TRBV21-1 to TRBJ2-1; TRBD2 reflects the table's D call only, with no check against the DNA. TRBV21-1 is an annotated pseudogene. This CDR3 comprises 15 residues. The CDR3 protein is CASGGLAGAYNEQFF. As DNA, the CDR3 is TGTGCCAGCGGGGGACTAGCGGGAGCCTACAATGAGCAGTTCTTC.

The chain employs TRBV27 and TRBJ1-5; possibly TRBD1 for D (5 bases). CDR1 and CDR2 (germline): MNHEY, SMNVEV (reference sequence). Trimming removed 6 bases from V and 3 bases from J, with 9 bases in between. The CDR3 has 13 residues. CDR3 protein: CASSRQPNQPQHF. The CDR3 DNA is TGTGCCAGCAGCCGACAGCCCAATCAGCCCCAGCATTTT.

As for this clone: The identical CDR3 is also encoded by other nucleotide sequences in the sample. The genes are TRBV7-9 and TRBJ2-7, with D maybe TRBD1 (5 bases). The CDR3 has 14 amino acids. V was clipped by 1 base and J by 2 bases, with 9 bases between them. CDR1 is SEHNR and CDR2 is FQNEAQ in the germline V gene (reference sequence). The CDR3 spells CASSLVAGTYEQYF. Here the CDR3 DNA reads TGTGCCAGCAGCTTAGTGGCAGGGACCTACGAGCAGTACTTC.

This chain joins TRBV5-1 and TRBJ2-5, with D uncertain. Germline CDR1 reads SGHRS; CDR2 reads YFSETQ. This CDR3 has 16 residues. Between the trimmed V and J ends, which lost 3 bases and 1 base, there was a span of 16 bases. CDR3 residues: CASSYSVARSQETQYF. The CDR3 region has the DNA TGCGCCAGCAGCTACTCTGTGGCGAGAAGCCAAGAGACCCAGTACTTC.

This chain joins TRBV6-5 and TRBJ2-7, with D perhaps assigned TRBD1 or TRBD2 (5 bases each). The V end was cut by 4 bases, the J end by 5 bases, with 15 bases between. This CDR3 region has 14 residues. Germline lookup yields CDR1 MNHEY and CDR2 SVGAGI. As DNA, the CDR3 is TGTGCCAGCAGTTCTTCTGGGGGATTTAACGAGCAGTACTTC. Translating gives CASSSSGGFNEQYF.

The chain is built from TRBV3-1 (or the pseudogene TRBV3-2) and TRBJ2-5; the match to TRBD2 covers 9 bases. The CDR3 runs to 15 residues. Germline V gene lookup returns CDR1 LGHDT and CDR2 YNNKEL (reference sequence). V trimming: 4 bases; J trimming: 1 base; junction bases outside the gene matches: 4. The CDR3 coding sequence is TGTGCCAGCAGCCTCCTAGCGGGATCCCAAGAGACCCAGTACTTC. Its protein product is CASSLLAGSQETQYF.

The genes are TRBV6-5 and TRBJ1-2, with 7 positions matching TRBD1. The CDR3 runs 16 residues. The germline CDR1 and CDR2 sequences are MNHEY and SVGAGI. Unmatched junction bases numbered 10, after V lost 2 bases and J lost 4 bases. The DNA for the CDR3 is TGTGCCAGCAGTTACAGGTTGGCAGGGGGTACCTATGGCTACACCTTC. Translation gives CASSYRLAGGTYGYTF.

This sequence joins TRBV7-9 and TRBJ1-2; D perhaps matches TRBD1 (6 bases). The CDR3 is 15 amino acids. The germline V gene has CDR1 SEHNR and CDR2 FQNEAQ (reference sequence). With 0 bases removed from V and 8 bases from J, the gap between germline ends came to 16 bases. The CDR3 sequence: CASSLARGAVVGYTF. The CDR3 region has the DNA TGTGCCAGCAGCTTAGCTCGGGGGGCTGTCGTCGGCTACACCTTC.

The rearrangement links TRBV29-1 to TRBJ1-6; TRBD1 agrees at 7 bases. Germline values: CDR1 SQVTM, CDR2 ANQGSEA. This CDR3 is 13 amino acids long. V shed 4 bases, J shed 8 bases, and the junction held 5 bases outside the gene matches. The CDR3 loop reads CSVAGTADSPLHF. Here the CDR3 DNA reads TGCAGCGTTGCCGGGACAGCAGATTCACCCCTCCACTTT.

V is TRBV19 and J is TRBJ1-5, with 7 bases matching TRBD1. The CDR3 consists of 15 residues. Trimming removed 5 bases from V and 5 bases from J; junction bases left unmatched: 9. Germline V gene lookup returns CDR1 LNHDA and CDR2 SQIVND (reference sequence). The CDR3 sequence is CASSDTGVRDQPQHF. In nucleotides, the CDR3 is TGTGCCAGTAGTGACACAGGGGTAAGGGATCAGCCCCAGCATTTT.

J is TRBJ2-2 and V is TRBV12-5; D is undetermined. The V end was cut by 9 bases, the J end by 5 bases, with 10 bases between. This CDR3 contains 12 residues. CDR1 is LGHNT and CDR2 is FRNRAP in the germline V gene. The DNA for the CDR3 is TGTGCTAGCGGCTCCGGGACCGGGGAGCTGTTTTTT. Its protein is CASGSGTGELFF.

This chain connects TRBV9 to TRBJ2-1; TRBD2 matches 7 bases. The V segment lost 4 bases and the J segment 1 base; nucleotides outside the gene matches: 5. Germline lookup yields CDR1 SGDLS and CDR2 YYNGEE. The CDR3 extends over 15 amino acids. CDR3 nucleotide sequence: TGTGCCAGCAGCCGAGGGAGGGTATCCTACAATGAGCAGTTCTTC. Protein product: CASSRGRVSYNEQFF.

The chain couples TRBV12-3 or TRBV12-4 to TRBJ2-7; TRBD1 agrees at 7 bases. The V gene end was trimmed by 6 bases and the J gene end by 6 bases; junction bases not matched to a gene: 8. The CDR3 loop spans 13 amino acids. CDR3 sequence (DNA): TGTGCCAGCAGACCGGGGACAGCAGGCGAGCAGTACTTC. This sequence encodes CASRPGTAGEQYF.